This T cell receptor beta chain was profiled in a study of regulatory T cells in long-lasting Graves disease. Study-wide points: A reduction in accuracy may have resulted from the small sample size. It was in persistent disease that TRBV28, TRBJ1-2 and TRBJ2-5 were favored. Less diverse TCR repertoires were seen in persistent Graves' patients than in newly diagnosed ones. Persistent patients shared more public clonotypes (around 3,000) than new patients (about 930).

To note about this clonotype: The antigen is unknown.

The time point was: persistent/refractory GD, antithyroid drugs over 5 years with positive TRAb. PBMC RNA was the source of the TCR library. Germline CDR1 KGHSH, CDR2 LQKENI. Trimming took 1 base from V and 5 from J, leaving 11 bases between them. The CDR3 runs to 14 residues. Building of the TCR beta libraries involved iRepertoire HTBI primers and Arm-PCR of CDR3 regions. TCRdb called the multiplex PCR reads again in MiXCR, with one record for every CDR3 protein. The table shows 420,000 or so distinct CDR3 sequences, with about 25% occurring only once. The sequenced sample was peripheral blood mononuclear cells (PBMCs), obtained when the disease was refractory, from a patient treated with antithyroid drugs. The sequence came from a female donor with Graves disease. V and J are TRBV18 and TRBJ1-1, with a possible D match to TRBD1 (6 bases). The CDR3 DNA follows: TGTGCCAGCTCACCACATTACAGGGTGACTGAAGCTTTCTTT. It codes for CASSPHYRVTEAFF.